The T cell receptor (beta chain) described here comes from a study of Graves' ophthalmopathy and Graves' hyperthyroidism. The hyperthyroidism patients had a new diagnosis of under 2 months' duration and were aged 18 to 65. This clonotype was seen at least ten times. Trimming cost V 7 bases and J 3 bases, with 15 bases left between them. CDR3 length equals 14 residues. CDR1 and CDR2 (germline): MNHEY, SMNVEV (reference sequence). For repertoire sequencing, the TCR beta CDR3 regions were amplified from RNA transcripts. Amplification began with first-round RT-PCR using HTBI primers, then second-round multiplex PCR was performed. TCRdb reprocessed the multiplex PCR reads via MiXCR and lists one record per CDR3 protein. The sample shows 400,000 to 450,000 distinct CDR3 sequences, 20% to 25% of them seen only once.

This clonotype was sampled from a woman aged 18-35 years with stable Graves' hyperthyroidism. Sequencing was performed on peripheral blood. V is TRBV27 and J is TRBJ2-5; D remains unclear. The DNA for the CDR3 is TGTGCCAGCAAACTTATGGTCTCCAAAGAGACCCAGTACTTC. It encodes CASKLMVSKETQYF.